This T cell receptor beta chain originates from a study of blood T cell repertoires in COVID-19. This CDR3 has 14 amino acids. Trimming took 1 base from V and 7 from J; bases not matched to a gene: 4. Germline V gene data show CDR1 as SGHDN and CDR2 as FVKESK. Generated by immunoSEQ multiplex PCR, the TCRdb table keeps only in-frame clones and is missing some. The sample holds approximately 500,000 clones; roughly nine tenths are singletons and the top ten take less than 9%. The chain links TRBV14 to TRBJ1-2; 9 nucleotides line up with TRBD1. Sequencing used peripheral blood. The source is a woman aged 45 to 65 with COVID-19, enrolled during active disease. CDR3 sequence reads: CASSQADRGSGYTF. The CDR3 DNA follows: TGTGCCAGCAGCCAAGCGGACAGGGGAAGTGGCTACACCTTC.